One and the same sample provided the 26 T cell receptor beta chains below, sequenced in a study of CD8 T cells in ankylosing spondylitis. Points from the study as a whole: In ankylosing spondylitis blood, a motif of seven to nine highly homologous TCR beta variants appeared characteristic.

Antigens for these TCRs are unknown. TCRdb itself ran the 5' RACE reads through MiXCR, one entry per CDR3 protein. Of fewer than 400,000 distinct CDR3 sequences in the sample, approximately 20% are singletons; the top ten hold roughly a sixth. The sequenced material came from blood, either unsorted or a sorted T cell fraction (not recorded which). The receptors shown here come from a male donor with ankylosing spondylitis.

The chain carries TRBV7-2 and TRBJ2-7, with 12 bases that match TRBD2. The V segment lost 1 base and the J segment 7 bases; nucleotides outside the gene matches: 11. The CDR3 extends over 17 amino acids. Germline CDR1 reads SGHTA; CDR2 reads FQGNSA. CDR3 DNA: TGTGCCAGCAGCTTAGGTGGGCTAGCGGGAGGGCCGGGGGAGCAGTACTTC. Its translation: CASSLGGLAGGPGEQYF.

The chain has TRBV7-9 and TRBJ2-3, with TRBD1 matching 7 bases. The CDR3 is 13 amino acids. The V gene's germline CDR1 is SEHNR and CDR2 FQNEAQ (reference sequence). Trimming cost V 8 bases and J 4 bases; bases outside gene matches: 6. CDR3 residues: CASGEGGADTQYF. The CDR3 nucleotides read TGTGCCAGCGGAGAAGGGGGCGCAGATACGCAGTATTTT.

This clonotype was picked up a small number of times. CDR3 loop: CASRPPVGYGYTF. DNA for the CDR3: TGTGCCAGCAGACCCCCGGTAGGCTATGGCTACACCTTC. The chain uses TRBV28 and TRBJ1-2; no clear D. Trimming cost V 6 bases and J 4 bases, with 12 bases left between them. From germline, CDR1 is MDHEN and CDR2 SYDVKM. CDR3 length: 13 amino acids.

Worth noting for this clonotype: With a much larger clone just one base away, this may be a read error. The CDR3 reads CVSSLLGGDGYTF. Here the CDR3 DNA reads TGTGTCAGCAGTTTACTAGGGGGAGATGGCTACACCTTC. The chain has TRBV12-3 or TRBV12-4 and TRBJ1-2, with a possible D match to TRBD1 (6 bases). The CDR3 is 13 amino acids.

The chain joins TRBV25-1 to TRBJ2-7; D remains unclear. Trimming removed 3 bases from V and 2 bases from J, with 11 bases in between. Germline CDR1 and CDR2: MGHDK and SYGVNS. The CDR3 extends over 14 amino acids. CDR3 DNA sequence: TGTGCCAGCAGTGACGAGTCTCACCCCTACGAGCAGTACTTC. Translated: CASSDESHPYEQYF.

This clonotype was seen a few times. The genes are TRBV5-1 and TRBJ1-4, with D possibly TRBD1 on 6 matching bases. Trimming removed 3 bases at V and 7 bases at J, with 19 bases between. This CDR3 is 16 amino acids long. CDR1 and CDR2 (germline): SGHRS, YFSETQ. CDR3 bases: TGCGCCAGCAGCTACGTAACGACAGGTCGGATTGAAAAACTGTTTTTT. The encoded protein is CASSYVTTGRIEKLFF. Looking up the rest from reference TRBV5-1 and TRBJ1-4 gives the full variable domain: KAGVTQTPRYLIKTRGQQVTLSCSPISGHRSVSWYQQTPGQGLQFLFEYFSETQRNKGNFPGRFSGRQFSNSRSEMNVSTLELGDSALYLCASSYVTTGRIEKLFFGSGTQLSVL.

J is TRBJ2-1 and V is TRBV11-2; D perhaps matches TRBD1 (6 bases). The length of the CDR3 is 15 residues. Looked up from germline, CDR1 is SGHAT and CDR2 is FQNNGV. Trimming left V 5 bases short and J 5 bases short, with 16 bases between. The CDR3 sequence is CASSPLWGQNNEQFF. The CDR3 bases are TGTGCCAGCAGCCCCCTCTGGGGGCAAAACAATGAGCAGTTCTTC.

This clonotype was recorded once. A much larger clone differs by one base, so this may be a read error. This CDR3 is CASSHATSGDNEQFF. The CDR3 DNA follows: TGTGCCAGCAGTCACGCGACTAGCGGGGACAATGAGCAGTTCTTC. The chain employs TRBV25-1 and TRBJ2-1; 11 nucleotides line up with TRBD2. V dropped 5 bases and J dropped 5; count of bases not matched to a gene: 5. Per germline, CDR1 MGHDK and CDR2 SYGVNS. The CDR3 spans 15 residues.

The V and J genes are TRBV27 and TRBJ1-5; TRBD1 is a possible D gene (6 bases). This CDR3 is built from 17 residues. Per germline, CDR1 MNHEY and CDR2 SMNVEV (reference sequence). Trimming took off 7 bases at V and 4 bases at J, with 23 bases between the two ends. CDR3 protein: CASMAYGSWGRNQPQHF. DNA for the CDR3: TGTGCCAGCATGGCTTATGGGTCGTGGGGGCGAAATCAGCCCCAGCATTTT.

This clonotype was seen more than once but under ten times. The CDR3 reads CASSSSGLAGVDTQYF. The CDR3 DNA follows: TGCGCCAGCAGCTCTTCCGGACTAGCGGGAGTGGATACGCAGTATTTT. The V gene is TRBV5-1, the J gene TRBJ2-3; 13 bases map to TRBD2. Trimming removed 3 bases from V and 6 bases from J; junction bases left unmatched: 7. This CDR3 spans 16 amino acids. The germline CDR1 and CDR2 sequences are SGHRS and YFSETQ.

The V call is TRBV29-1, the J call TRBJ2-7; 9 bases map to TRBD1. The V gene's germline CDR1 is SQVTM and CDR2 ANQGSEA. Losses at the gene ends were 5 bases for V and 2 bases for J; bases not matched to a gene: 4. This CDR3 is built from 13 residues. CDR3 DNA sequence: TGCAGCGTTACGGACAGGGGCCCCTACGAGCAGTACTTC. Translating it yields CSVTDRGPYEQYF.

This clonotype turned up a few times. The CDR3 spells CASWTTRDTQYF. CDR3 coding DNA: TGTGCCAGCTGGACGACCAGAGATACGCAGTATTTT. The rearrangement uses TRBV27 and TRBJ2-3; D is undetermined. The CDR3 has 12 amino acids. CDR1 and CDR2 from the germline V gene are MNHEY and SMNVEV (reference sequence). V lost 8 bases, J lost 5 bases, and 11 bases lay in between.

The V call is TRBV7-2, the J call TRBJ1-1; D call uncertain. This CDR3 is 13 amino acids long. CDR1 is SGHTA and CDR2 is FQGNSA in the germline V gene. V shed 5 bases and J shed 1 base, with 8 bases lying between them. The CDR3 DNA is TGTGCCAGCAGCGGACTCTGGAACACTGAAGCTTTCTTT. Amino acids: CASSGLWNTEAFF.

The chain recombines TRBV5-1 with TRBJ2-7; 12 nucleotides agree with TRBD1. V was pared by 4 bases and J by 4 bases, with 9 bases of the junction left unmatched. Germline CDR1 reads SGHRS; CDR2 reads YFSETQ. There are 16 residues in the CDR3. CDR3 sequence (DNA): TGCGCCAGCAGCGAAAGACGGGGACAGGGGGCATACGAGCAGTACTTC. Translated, it gives CASSERRGQGAYEQYF.

J is TRBJ1-6 and V is TRBV25-1; D possibly corresponds to TRBD1 (5 bases). V lost 6 bases to trimming and J lost 10 bases, with 16 bases between them. The germline CDR1 and CDR2 sequences are MGHDK and SYGVNS. CDR3 length: 14 residues. CDR3 nucleotides: TGTGCCAGCAGGGAAAGACGGGGGAGATCACCCCTCCACTTT. It yields the protein CASRERRGRSPLHF.

The chain uses TRBV7-2 and TRBJ2-7; a possible D gene is TRBD2 (6 bases). Trimming removed 1 base at V and 5 bases at J, with 9 bases between. This CDR3 comprises 13 residues. Per the germline V gene, CDR1 is SGHTA and CDR2 is FQGNSA. CDR3 amino acids: CASSLDWGDEQYF. The CDR3 DNA sequence: TGTGCCAGCAGCTTAGATTGGGGGGACGAGCAGTACTTC.

Only a few counts were recorded for this clonotype. This chain connects TRBV15 to TRBJ2-1; perhaps TRBD1 as D (5 bases). The V gene's germline CDR1 is LNHNV and CDR2 YYDKDF (reference sequence). This CDR3 has 13 amino acids. Between the trimmed V and J ends, which lost 0 bases and 8 bases, there was a span of 8 bases. The CDR3 spells CATSRDIGDEQFF. The CDR3 DNA sequence: TGTGCCACCAGCAGAGATATAGGGGATGAGCAGTTCTTC.

This clonotype was detected a few times. The chain employs TRBV5-1 and TRBJ1-1; a possible D gene is TRBD1 (6 bases). V lost 8 bases and J 4 bases, leaving 15 bases between the germline ends. This CDR3 has 13 residues. Germline CDR1 is SGHRS and CDR2 is YFSETQ. The CDR3 DNA reads TGCGCCAGTAGGTTACAGGGTGGCACTGAAGCTTTCTTT. Its translation is CASRLQGGTEAFF. The variable domain in full, completed from reference TRBV5-1 and TRBJ1-1, reads KAGVTQTPRYLIKTRGQQVTLSCSPISGHRSVSWYQQTPGQGLQFLFEYFSETQRNKGNFPGRFSGRQFSNSRSEMNVSTLELGDSALYLCASRLQGGTEAFFGQGTRLTVV.

This clonotype has only a few counts. The chain couples TRBV6-1 to TRBJ1-2; perhaps TRBD1 as D (5 bases). Per germline, CDR1 MNHNS and CDR2 SASEGT. Between the trimmed V and J ends, which lost 7 bases and 8 bases, there was a span of 20 bases. CDR3 size: 14 residues. The CDR3 DNA reads TGTGCCAGCACCAGACTGGACAACTATCGAGGCTACACCTTC. Its translation: CASTRLDNYRGYTF.

The chain uses TRBV4-1 and TRBJ2-3; TRBD2 matches at 14 bases. The CDR3 extends over 18 amino acids. The V gene end was trimmed by 4 bases and the J gene end by 2 bases; junction bases not matched to a gene: 8. The germline CDR1 and CDR2 sequences are MGHRA and YSYEKL. The DNA for the CDR3 is TGCGCCAGCAGCCGAGGGACTAGCGGGAGTCGATACACAGATACGCAGTATTTT. Translation gives CASSRGTSGSRYTDTQYF.

This clonotype was detected only a few times. V and J are TRBV6-1 and TRBJ1-2; D call uncertain. With 5 bases removed from V and 8 bases from J, the gap between germline ends came to 15 bases. There are 13 residues in the CDR3. CDR1 and CDR2 (germline): MNHNS, SASEGT. For the CDR3, the DNA is TGTGCCAGCAGTAAGGCGGACTTAGGAGGCTACACCTTC. It specifies CASSKADLGGYTF.

The chain carries TRBV5-1 and TRBJ2-5; D gene unclear. Per the germline V gene, CDR1 is SGHRS and CDR2 is YFSETQ. The V gene lost 5 bases and the J gene lost 2 bases, with 10 bases spanning the gap. The CDR3 sequence is 13 residues long. The CDR3 DNA reads as TGCGCCAGCAGTAGATCCGGGCAAGAGACCCAGTACTTC. Protein: CASSRSGQETQYF. Together with reference TRBV5-1 and TRBJ2-5, the CDR3 gives the full variable domain: KAGVTQTPRYLIKTRGQQVTLSCSPISGHRSVSWYQQTPGQGLQFLFEYFSETQRNKGNFPGRFSGRQFSNSRSEMNVSTLELGDSALYLCASSRSGQETQYFGPGTRLLVL.

The chain joins TRBV12-3 or TRBV12-4 to TRBJ1-6; D call uncertain. Trimming left V 0 bases short and J 8 bases short, with 5 bases between. This CDR3 spans 13 amino acids. CDR3 nucleotide sequence: TGTGCCAGCAGTTTAGCGCGGGATTCACCCCTCCACTTT. Translating it yields CASSLARDSPLHF.

This clonotype appeared a single time. The chain is built from TRBV3-1 and TRBJ2-3; no firm D call. This CDR3 is built from 13 residues. The germline CDR1 and CDR2 sequences are LGHDT and YNNKEL (reference sequence). V shed 2 bases and J shed 4 bases, with 7 bases lying between them. The CDR3 DNA reads TGTGCCAGCAGCCAACCCGGACCAGATACGCAGTATTTT. Translation gives CASSQPGPDTQYF.

V gene TRBV5-1 combines with J gene TRBJ2-2, with 7 nucleotides matching TRBD1. V gave up 3 bases and J gave up 4 bases; unmatched junction bases: 9. The germline gives CDR1 SGHRS, CDR2 YFSETQ. The CDR3 is made up of 16 amino acids. CDR3 nucleotides: TGCGCCAGCAGCTCCAGCCGGGACAGAGTCACCGGGGAGCTGTTTTTT. Protein sequence: CASSSSRDRVTGELFF.

This chain uses TRBV6-5 with TRBJ2-3, with TRBD2 matching over 7 bases. With 0 bases clipped from V and 6 bases from J, the junction kept 6 bases outside the gene matches. Germline values: CDR1 MNHEY, CDR2 SVGAGI. There are 15 residues in the CDR3. The CDR3 spells CASSYSRGSGDTQYF. The CDR3 DNA is TGTGCCAGCAGTTACTCCCGGGGTAGCGGGGATACGCAGTATTTT.